Below are 2 T cell receptor beta chains sequenced from a single sample in a study of T cell responses to AZD1222 COVID-19 vaccine. Data came from immunoSEQ multiplex PCR; TCRdb stores just in-frame clones and leaves some out. The sample lists fewer than 120,000 clones; approximately 94% were seen once. The specimen comprised peripheral blood, sampled 28 days after the second AZD1222 dose. These TCRs come from an adult who received the AZD1222 COVID-19 vaccine.

This sequence joins TRBV7-9 and TRBJ2-1; no clear D gene. Trimming took 2 bases from V and 7 from J, leaving 15 bases between them. This CDR3 region has 15 residues. Germline-derived CDR1 and CDR2 are SEHNR and FQNEAQ (reference sequence). Written as DNA, the CDR3 is TGTGCCAGCAGCTTAATCTGGGTTGATGAGAATGAGCAGTTCTTC. Residues: CASSLIWVDENEQFF.

The chain links TRBV7-6 to TRBJ2-1; 7 bases map to TRBD2. This CDR3 has 18 residues. Per the germline V gene, CDR1 is SGHVS and CDR2 is FNYEAQ. V was pared by 5 bases and J by 0 bases, with 13 bases of the junction left unmatched. The chain's CDR3 is CASSHGEGEESSYNEQFF. In DNA form, the CDR3 reads TGTGCCAGCAGCCACGGGGAGGGAGAAGAAAGCTCCTACAATGAGCAGTTCTTC.